A selection of T cell receptor beta chains follows, all from one sample in a study of regulatory T cells in long-lasting Graves disease. Each CDR3 protein gets one entry after TCRdb re-called the multiplex PCR reads with MiXCR. The repertoire holds 200,000 to 250,000 distinct CDR3 sequences, with 15% to 20% as singletons. This same sample was also taken into another study, of T cells in Graves' hyperthyroidism and ophthalmopathy.

Sample: peripheral blood mononuclear cells (PBMCs), taken at new diagnosis, from a patient treated with antithyroid drugs. The receptors were gathered from a woman aged 25 to 45 with Graves disease. CDR3s include the opening cysteine and the closing phenylalanine or tryptophan. A D gene is named only where the DNA matches it firmly. Not all rows give a size; the values are once, few, many and, for expanded clones, a class.

>TRBD1|TRBJ2-3|NA|TRBV6-1
CASVTGARTDTQYF
TGTGCCAGCGTCACAGGGGCGAGGACAGATACGCAGTATTTT
>NA|TRBJ2-5|many|TRBV7-3
CASSLEPSKAQYF
TGTGCCAGCAGCTTAGAGCCCAGTAAGGCCCAGTACTTC
>NA|TRBJ1-4|NA|TRBV7-9
CASSTGYDNEKLFF
TGTGCCAGCAGCACAGGGTACGATAATGAAAAACTGTTTTTT
>NA|TRBJ1-6|many|TRBV7-3
CASSLEAVGVSPLHF
TGTGCCAGCAGCTTAGAGGCTGTAGGGGTTTCACCCCTCCACTTT
>TRBD1|TRBJ1-3|many|TRBV11-3
CASSLGQGRMGNTIYF
TGTGCCAGCAGCTTGGGACAGGGCCGAATGGGAAACACCATATATTTT
>NA|TRBJ2-1|many|TRBV19
CASSRNLYNEQFF
TGTGCCAGTAGTAGGAACCTCTACAATGAGCAGTTCTTC
>NA|TRBJ1-1|many|TRBV30
CAWSPPPRNTEAFF
TGTGCCTGGAGTCCCCCCCCTAGGAACACTGAAGCTTTCTTT
>NA|TRBJ2-7|many|TRBV2
CASSERREQYF
TGTGCCAGCAGTGAAAGGAGAGAGCAGTACTTC
>TRBD1|TRBJ2-2|NA|TRBV18
CASSLWTGTNTGELFF
TGTGCCAGCTCACTCTGGACAGGGACGAACACCGGGGAGCTGTTTTTT
>NA|TRBJ1-6|many|TRBV28
CASSPLFNSPLHF
TGTGCCAGCAGTCCACTGTTTAATTCACCCCTCCACTTT
>NA|TRBJ1-3|NA|TRBV18
CASSPQYAGSSGNTIYF
TGTGCCAGCTCACCACAATATGCAGGTTCCTCTGGAAACACCATATATTTT
>NA|TRBJ2-7|many|TRBV19
CASSRTDHEQYF
TGTGCCAGTAGTCGGACTGACCACGAGCAGTACTTC
>TRBD1|TRBJ1-6|many|TRBV12-3/TRBV12-4
CASRSGGDSPLHF
TGTGCCAGCAGATCAGGGGGGGATTCACCCCTCCACTTT
>TRBD1|TRBJ2-1|few|TRBV19
CASSTGQTSYNEQFF
TGTGCCAGTAGCACGGGACAGACCTCCTACAATGAGCAGTTCTTC
>NA|TRBJ2-1|NA|TRBV28
CASRTPPYNEQFF
TGTGCCAGCAGGACCCCCCCTTACAATGAGCAGTTCTTC
>TRBD2|TRBJ2-7|NA|TRBV9
CASSVGVSGGQFSYEQYF
TGTGCCAGCAGCGTAGGTGTCAGCGGGGGCCAATTCTCCTACGAGCAGTACTTC
>NA|TRBJ1-4|many|TRBV10-2
CASYDPATNEKLFF
TGCGCCAGCTACGACCCTGCAACTAATGAAAAACTGTTTTTT
>NA|TRBJ2-1|many|TRBV12-3/TRBV12-4
CASSLVTDTQQFF
TGTGCCAGCAGTTTAGTAACGGACACACAGCAGTTCTTC
>TRBD2|TRBJ2-7|many|TRBV20-1
CSARHLAGEQYF
TGCAGTGCTAGGCATCTAGCGGGAGAGCAGTACTTC
>TRBD2|TRBJ2-3|few|TRBV6-5
CASSYGTSGTSTDTQYF
TGTGCCAGCAGTTACGGGACTAGCGGGACTAGCACAGATACGCAGTATTTT
>TRBD1|TRBJ1-4|many|TRBV30
CAWSEGATSNEKLFF
TGTGCCTGGAGCGAGGGGGCGACTTCTAATGAAAAACTGTTTTTT
>NA|TRBJ2-4|many|TRBV6-2/TRBV6-3
CASSLGPARGENIQYF
TGTGCCAGCAGTTTAGGACCGGCCCGGGGAGAAAACATTCAGTACTTC
>TRBD2|TRBJ2-5|NA|TRBV5-1
CASSANGGAQETQYF
TGCGCCAGCAGCGCTAACGGGGGGGCTCAAGAGACCCAGTACTTC
>NA|TRBJ2-5|few|TRBV10-1
CASSLGPGKTQYF
TGCGCCAGCAGTCTCGGCCCAGGGAAGACCCAGTACTTC
>NA|TRBJ1-1|many|TRBV30
CAWSVVGGNTEAFF
TGTGCCTGGAGCGTCGTGGGAGGCAACACTGAAGCTTTCTTT
>NA|TRBJ1-2|many|TRBV28
CASSLGNYGYTF
TGTGCCAGCAGTTTAGGAAACTATGGCTACACCTTC
>NA|TRBJ1-1|many|TRBV7-2
CASSLSLVYGVDTEAFF
TGTGCCAGCAGCTTATCCTTGGTTTATGGGGTGGACACTGAAGCTTTCTTT
>NA|TRBJ1-4|many|TRBV7-9
CASSQGMREKLFF
TGTGCCAGTTCACAGGGCATGCGCGAAAAACTGTTTTTT
>TRBD1|TRBJ2-1|many|TRBV5-1
CASSWLQGQGRNEQFF
TGCGCCAGCAGCTGGTTGCAGGGACAGGGGCGGAATGAGCAGTTCTTC
>NA|TRBJ1-3|NA|TRBV4-2
CASSQDRVGDTIYF
TGTGCCAGCAGCCAAGATCGAGTAGGGGACACCATATATTTT
>NA|TRBJ2-3|many|TRBV7-9
CASSSRGGKDTQYF
TGTGCCAGCAGCTCCCGGGGAGGCAAAGATACGCAGTATTTT
>NA|TRBJ2-7|many|TRBV29-1
CSVAVSGNEQYF
TGCAGCGTTGCGGTTTCAGGGAACGAGCAGTACTTC
>NA|TRBJ1-1|many|TRBV6-1
CASSPEPNLNTEAFF
TGTGCCAGCAGTCCCGAACCTAACTTGAACACTGAAGCTTTCTTT